This T cell receptor (beta chain) is drawn from a study of T cells in Graves' hyperthyroidism and ophthalmopathy. Study-wide results and limits: The model's output predicted ophthalmopathy at a median of around 6.9 months prior to onset. From stable hyperthyroidism, ophthalmopathy was set apart by a 13 V-J model. In the blood, most expanded thyroid clonotypes above 0.001 appeared as well.

TCR beta CDR3 regions were amplified from RNA transcripts. TCR CDR3 underwent first-round RT-PCR with the HTBI primer set. MiXCR, run by TCRdb on the multiplex PCR reads, gives a single entry per CDR3 protein. The profile shows 400,000 to 550,000 distinct CDR3 sequences, roughly a quarter of them singletons. This CDR3 has 13 residues. V was shortened by 6 bases and J by 5 bases, with 13 bases between the two germline ends. This clonotype was detected only a few times. Its specificity is unknown. V usage is TRBV12-3 or TRBV12-4 and J usage is TRBJ2-5; a possible D gene is TRBD1 (6 bases). The receptor was derived from a woman aged 30 to 39 with Graves' ophthalmopathy. Material for sequencing was blood. The CDR3 protein is CASRTGILETQYF. CDR3 in DNA: TGTGCCAGCAGGACAGGTATATTGGAGACCCAGTACTTC.